Following are 5 T cell receptor beta chains from one sample sequenced in a study of blood T cells in healthy people across ages (dated by TCRdb to between 2014 and 2017). Library creation used 5' RACE. Sequencing took place on an Illumina HiSeq 2500. A second PCR of roughly 6 to 11 cycles was run with a J-beta primer mix and a sample-barcoded 5' primer. In-frame beta chains were kept once TCRdb had trimmed the public reads at Q25 with fastp and called clones with MiXCR. CDR3 protein sequences are deduplicated, and each keeps its most common genes and DNA. In all, the sample holds about 760,000 distinct CDR3 sequences, and roughly 56% of those were seen once. The ten largest clones represent roughly 26% of the sample. Material: blood. These receptors all stem from a man aged 35 to 55 in good health.

At least ten counts were recorded for this clonotype. CDR3 DNA sequence: TGTGCCAGCAGCTTATCTACTGGGGCCAACGTCCTGACTTTC. Its translation is CASSLSTGANVLTF. The V and J genes are TRBV7-2 and TRBJ2-6; D is undetermined. The CDR3 has 14 residues. Germline CDR1 reads SGHTA; CDR2 reads FQGNSA. The germline V and J ends were trimmed by 2 bases and 2 bases, with 4 bases remaining between them.

The chain links TRBV28 to TRBJ1-2, with D maybe TRBD1 (5 bases). The CDR3 contains 11 residues. CDR1 is MDHEN, CDR2 SYDVKM, per germline. V was trimmed by 6 bases and J by 6 bases, leaving 8 bases between them. CDR3 in DNA: TGTGCCAGCAGCCTGACAGATGGCTACACCTTC. Encoded protein: CASSLTDGYTF.

The J gene is TRBJ2-1, the V gene TRBV20-1; 9 nucleotides agree with TRBD2. The germline V gene encodes CDR1 DFQATT and CDR2 SNEGSKA (reference sequence). The CDR3 has 16 residues. Losses at the gene ends were 3 bases for V and 5 bases for J; bases not matched to a gene: 11. CDR3 region: CSASALGLAGNNEQFF. The CDR3 nucleotides read TGCAGTGCTAGTGCCTTAGGGCTAGCGGGGAACAATGAGCAGTTCTTC.

The chain has TRBV6-5 and TRBJ2-7, with 8 bases that match TRBD1. Germline assignment: CDR1 MNHEY and CDR2 SVGAGI. The J segment lost 3 bases and the V segment lost 7 bases, leaving 11 bases of the junction unmatched. The CDR3 consists of 15 residues. The CDR3 bases are TGTGCCAGCACTACGCTCCGGGACAGGCACTACGAGCAGTACTTC. Its translation is CASTTLRDRHYEQYF.

CDR3 DNA: TGCGCCAGCAGTAACGGGCAGGATGAGCAGTTCTTC. Translated, it gives CASSNGQDEQFF. The rearrangement links TRBV5-1 to TRBJ2-1; D gene uncertain. This CDR3 region has 12 residues. CDR1 and CDR2 from the germline V gene are SGHRS and YFSETQ. Deletions cut 5 bases from V and 8 bases from J, with 11 bases between.